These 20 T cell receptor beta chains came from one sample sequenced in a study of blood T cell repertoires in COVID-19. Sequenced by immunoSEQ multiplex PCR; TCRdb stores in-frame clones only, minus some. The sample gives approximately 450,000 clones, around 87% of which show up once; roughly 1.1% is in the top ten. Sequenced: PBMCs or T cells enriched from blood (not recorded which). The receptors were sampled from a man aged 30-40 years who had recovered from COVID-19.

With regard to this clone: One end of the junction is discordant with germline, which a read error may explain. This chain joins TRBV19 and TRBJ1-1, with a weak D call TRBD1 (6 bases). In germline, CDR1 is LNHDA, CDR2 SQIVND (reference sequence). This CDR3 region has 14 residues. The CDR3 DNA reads TGTGCCAGTAGTCCCCGGGAGGGACACACTGAGGCTTTCTTT. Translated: CASSPREGHTEAFF.

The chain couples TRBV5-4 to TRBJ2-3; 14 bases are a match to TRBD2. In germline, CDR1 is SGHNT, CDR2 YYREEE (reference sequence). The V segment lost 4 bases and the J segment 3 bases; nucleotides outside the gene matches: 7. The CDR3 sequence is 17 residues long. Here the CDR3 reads CASSTGLAGVITDTQYF. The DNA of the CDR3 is TGTGCCAGCAGCACGGGACTAGCGGGAGTGATTACAGATACGCAGTATTTT.

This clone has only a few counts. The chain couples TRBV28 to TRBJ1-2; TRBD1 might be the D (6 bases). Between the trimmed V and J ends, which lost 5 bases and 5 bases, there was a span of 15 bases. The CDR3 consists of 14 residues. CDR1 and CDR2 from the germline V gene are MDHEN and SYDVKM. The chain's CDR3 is CASSPPGRGYGYTF. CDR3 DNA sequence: TGTGCCAGCAGTCCTCCGGGCAGGGGATATGGCTACACCTTC.

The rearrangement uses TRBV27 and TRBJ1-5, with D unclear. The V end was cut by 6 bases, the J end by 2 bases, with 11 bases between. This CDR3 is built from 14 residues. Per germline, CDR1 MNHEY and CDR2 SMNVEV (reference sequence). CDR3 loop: CASRSWGGNQPQHF. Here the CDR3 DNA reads TGTGCCAGCAGGTCTTGGGGAGGCAATCAGCCCCAGCATTTT.

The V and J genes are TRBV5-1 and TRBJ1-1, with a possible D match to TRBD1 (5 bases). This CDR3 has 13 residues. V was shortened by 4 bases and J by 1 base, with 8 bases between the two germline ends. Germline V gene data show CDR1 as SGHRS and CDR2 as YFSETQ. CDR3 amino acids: CASSIGQNTEAFF. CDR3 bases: TGCGCCAGCAGCATCGGACAGAACACTGAAGCTTTCTTT.

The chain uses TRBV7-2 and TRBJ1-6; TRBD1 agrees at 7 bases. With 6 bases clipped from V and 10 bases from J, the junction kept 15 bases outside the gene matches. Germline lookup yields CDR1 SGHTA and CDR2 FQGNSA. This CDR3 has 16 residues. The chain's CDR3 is CASSLSSGQKPSPLHF. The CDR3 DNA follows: TGTGCCAGCAGTTTATCCTCGGGACAGAAACCATCACCCCTCCACTTT.

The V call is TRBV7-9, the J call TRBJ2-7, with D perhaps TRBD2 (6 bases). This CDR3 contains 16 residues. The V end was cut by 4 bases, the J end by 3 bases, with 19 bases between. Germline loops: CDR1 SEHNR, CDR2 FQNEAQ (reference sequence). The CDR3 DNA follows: TGTGCCAGCAGCTCGGGGTCCGGGAGTGGAGTCTACGAGCAGTACTTC. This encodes CASSSGSGSGVYEQYF. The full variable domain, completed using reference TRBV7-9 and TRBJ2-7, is DTGVSQNPRHKITKRGQNVTFRCDPISEHNRLYWYRQTLGQGPEFLTYFQNEAQLEKSRLLSDRFSAERPKGSFSTLEIQRTEQGDSAMYLCASSSGSGSGVYEQYFGPGTRLTVT.

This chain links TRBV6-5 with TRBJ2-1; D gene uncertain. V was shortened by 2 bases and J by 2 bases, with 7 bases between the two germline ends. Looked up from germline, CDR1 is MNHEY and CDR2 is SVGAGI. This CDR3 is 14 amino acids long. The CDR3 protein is CASSYASPYNEQFF. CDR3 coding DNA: TGTGCCAGCAGTTACGCTAGTCCCTACAATGAGCAGTTCTTC.

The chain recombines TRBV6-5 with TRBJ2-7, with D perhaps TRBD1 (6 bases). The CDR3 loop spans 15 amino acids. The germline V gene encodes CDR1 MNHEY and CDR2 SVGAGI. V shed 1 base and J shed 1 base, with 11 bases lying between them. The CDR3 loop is CASSYFRTASYEQYF. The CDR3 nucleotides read TGTGCCAGCAGTTACTTCCGGACAGCGTCCTACGAGCAGTACTTC.

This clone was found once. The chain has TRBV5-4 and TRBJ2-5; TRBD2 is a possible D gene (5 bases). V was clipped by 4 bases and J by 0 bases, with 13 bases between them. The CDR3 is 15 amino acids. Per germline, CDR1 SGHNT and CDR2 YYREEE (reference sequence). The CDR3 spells CASSAQRWDQETQYF. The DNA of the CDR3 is TGTGCCAGCAGCGCTCAGCGGTGGGACCAAGAGACCCAGTACTTC.

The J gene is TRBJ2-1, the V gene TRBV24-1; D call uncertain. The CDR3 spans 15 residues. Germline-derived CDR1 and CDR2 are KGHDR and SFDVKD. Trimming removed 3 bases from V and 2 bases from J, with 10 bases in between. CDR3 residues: CATSDAKVPYNEQFF. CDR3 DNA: TGTGCCACCAGTGATGCGAAAGTGCCCTACAATGAGCAGTTCTTC.

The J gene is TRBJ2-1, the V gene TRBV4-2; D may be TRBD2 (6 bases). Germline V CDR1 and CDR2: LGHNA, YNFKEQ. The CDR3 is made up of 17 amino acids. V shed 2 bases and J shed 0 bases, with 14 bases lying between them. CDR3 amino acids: CASSQMGRGSSYNEQFF. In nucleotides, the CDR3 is TGTGCCAGCAGCCAAATGGGGCGGGGAAGCTCCTACAATGAGCAGTTCTTC.

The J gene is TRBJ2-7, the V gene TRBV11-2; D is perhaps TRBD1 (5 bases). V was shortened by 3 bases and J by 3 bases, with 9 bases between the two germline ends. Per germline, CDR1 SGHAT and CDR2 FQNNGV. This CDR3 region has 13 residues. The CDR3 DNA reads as TGTGCCAGCAGCTTGACAGATCTCTACGAGCAGTACTTC. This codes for CASSLTDLYEQYF.

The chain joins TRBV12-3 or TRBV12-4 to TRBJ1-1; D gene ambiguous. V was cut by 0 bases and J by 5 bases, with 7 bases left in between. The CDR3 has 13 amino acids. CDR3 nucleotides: TGTGCCAGCAGTTTAGCGCTGAGTACTGAAGCTTTCTTT. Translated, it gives CASSLALSTEAFF.

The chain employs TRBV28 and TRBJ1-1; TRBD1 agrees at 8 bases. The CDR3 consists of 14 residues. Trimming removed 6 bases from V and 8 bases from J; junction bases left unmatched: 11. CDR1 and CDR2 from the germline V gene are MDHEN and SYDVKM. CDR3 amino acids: CASSLFTDRAEAFF. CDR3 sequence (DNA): TGTGCCAGCAGCCTATTTACGGACAGGGCCGAAGCTTTCTTT.

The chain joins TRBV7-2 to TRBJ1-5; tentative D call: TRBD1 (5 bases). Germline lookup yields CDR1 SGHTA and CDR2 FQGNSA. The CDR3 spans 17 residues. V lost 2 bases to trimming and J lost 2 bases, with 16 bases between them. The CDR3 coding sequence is TGTGCCAGCAGCTTAACTAATCAGGGATTAGGCAATCAGCCCCAGCATTTT. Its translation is CASSLTNQGLGNQPQHF.

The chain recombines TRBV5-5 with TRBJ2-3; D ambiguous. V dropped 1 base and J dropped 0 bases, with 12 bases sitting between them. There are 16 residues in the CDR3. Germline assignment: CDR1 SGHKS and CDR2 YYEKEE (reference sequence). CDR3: CASSLQQPTSTDTQYF. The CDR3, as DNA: TGTGCCAGCAGCTTGCAACAGCCAACTAGCACAGATACGCAGTATTTT.

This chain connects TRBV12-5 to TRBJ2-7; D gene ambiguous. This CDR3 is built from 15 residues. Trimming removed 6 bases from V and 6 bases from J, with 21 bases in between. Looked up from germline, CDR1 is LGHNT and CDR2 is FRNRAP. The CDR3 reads CASGSKSILVSEQYF. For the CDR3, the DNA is TGTGCTAGTGGCTCCAAATCCATCCTGGTGAGCGAGCAGTACTTC.

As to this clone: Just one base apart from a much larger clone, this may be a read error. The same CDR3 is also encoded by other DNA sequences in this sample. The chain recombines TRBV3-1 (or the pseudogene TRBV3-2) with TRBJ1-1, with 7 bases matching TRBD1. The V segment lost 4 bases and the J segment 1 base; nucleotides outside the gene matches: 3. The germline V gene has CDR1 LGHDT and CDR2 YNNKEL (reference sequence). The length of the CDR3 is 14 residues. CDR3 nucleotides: TGTGCCAGCAGCCCGCGGACAGGGAACACTGAAGCTTTCTTT. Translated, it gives CASSPRTGNTEAFF.

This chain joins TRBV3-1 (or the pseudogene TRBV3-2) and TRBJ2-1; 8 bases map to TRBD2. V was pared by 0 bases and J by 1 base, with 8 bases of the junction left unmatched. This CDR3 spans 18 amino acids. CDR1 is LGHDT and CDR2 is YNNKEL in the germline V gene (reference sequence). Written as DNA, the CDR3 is TGTGCCAGCAGCCAAGATAGCGGGGTACCCGAGTCCTACAATGAGCAGTTCTTC. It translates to CASSQDSGVPESYNEQFF.